Listed below are T cell receptor beta chains from one sample, sequenced in a study of cytomegalovirus exposure and HLA in healthy donors. Profiled with immunoSEQ multiplex PCR; TCRdb holds only in-frame clones, not every one. The repertoire includes 150,000 to 200,000 clones, approximately 89% of them detected once, and about 7.7% sits in the top ten. The sequencing input was PBMCs. These receptors originate from a man aged 25-45 years in good health and CMV-seropositive. Both conserved end residues are part of each CDR3. D genes are given only for firm matches. Only part of the rows carry a size: once, few, many, or a class if the clone is expanded.

>TRBV6-1|TRBD1|NA|TRBJ1-1
TGTGCCAGCAGTCCGGGACAGGGGGCATCAGCTGAAGCTTTCTTT
CASSPGQGASAEAFF
>TRBV6-6|NA|once|TRBJ1-5
TGTGCCAGCAAGGGTAGCAATCAGCCCCAGCATTTT
CASKGSNQPQHF
>TRBV27|NA|NA|TRBJ2-3
TGTGCCAGCAGTTTATCTGGCGGCCATGGTGATACGCAGTATTTT
CASSLSGGHGDTQYF
>TRBV4-2|NA|NA|TRBJ2-1
TGTGCCAGCAGCCAAGGGTCTACTTTGTTCTTC
CASSQGSTLFF
>TRBV6-1|NA|NA|TRBJ2-1
TGTGCCAGCAGTGAACGGCAGAATATCGTATCAGCGGAACAGTTCTTC
CASSERQNIVSAEQFF
>TRBV7-2|NA|NA|TRBJ2-1
TGTGCCAGCAGCTCGTCCGGGGAAAACAATGAGCAGTTCTTC
CASSSSGENNEQFF
>TRBV7-3|NA|few|TRBJ1-2
TGTGCCAGCAGCTTAGGGGCAGGGACCGGCTACACCTTC
CASSLGAGTGYTF
>TRBV5-8|NA|NA|TRBJ2-3
TGTGCCAGCATAACCCAGGGCCCAGGCCTCCGAAAAGATACGCAGTATTTT
CASITQGPGLRKDTQYF
>TRBV4-2|TRBD1|NA|TRBJ2-7
TGTGCCAGCAGCCCTCCAGGGACAGCTTCCTACGAGCAGTACTTC
CASSPPGTASYEQYF
>TRBV30|TRBD1|NA|TRBJ1-5
TGTGCCTGGGATACAGGGGATAATCAGCCCCAGCATTTT
CAWDTGDNQPQHF
>TRBV6-1|TRBD1|NA|TRBJ1-5
TGTGCCAGCAGTGAAGCAGGACAGGGGTGGCGAGGCAATCAGCCCCAGCATTTT
CASSEAGQGWRGNQPQHF
>TRBV6-5|NA|NA|TRBJ1-5
TGTGCCAGCAGTTGGGCCTCAGCAGGCAATCAGCCCCAGCATTTT
CASSWASAGNQPQHF
>TRBV11-2|TRBD2|NA|TRBJ2-5
TGTGCCAGCAGTGAGACTAGCCGCGAGACCCAGTACTTC
CASSETSRETQYF
>TRBV27|TRBD2|NA|TRBJ2-3
TGTGCCAGCAGTCGGGGGGGTAGCACAGATACGCAGTATTTT
CASSRGGSTDTQYF
>TRBV29-1|NA|NA|TRBJ2-7
TGCAGCGTTCGCCTGACAGGAAGCTACGAGCAGTACTTC
CSVRLTGSYEQYF
>TRBV5-6|NA|few|TRBJ1-2
TGTGCCAGCAGCTTAACCCTCACGGGGTCGGTCTACACCTTC
CASSLTLTGSVYTF
>TRBV19|NA|NA|TRBJ2-5
TGTGCCAGTAGCACCCAAAGGGAGACCCAGTACTTC
CASSTQRETQYF
>TRBV2|TRBD1|NA|TRBJ1-1
TGTGCCAGCAGGGACAGGGGGAACACTGAAGCTTTCTTT
CASRDRGNTEAFF
>TRBV15|NA|NA|TRBJ1-2
TGTGCCACCAGCAGAGGAGGGGTTTCTGGCTACACCTTC
CATSRGGVSGYTF
>TRBV5-1|NA|NA|TRBJ1-5
TGCGCCAGCAGCTGGGCGGGGGGAGACCAGCCCCAGCATTTT
CASSWAGGDQPQHF
>TRBV11-1|TRBD1|NA|TRBJ2-3
TGTGCCAGCAGCGGACAGGGAACAAGCACAGATACGCAGTATTTT
CASSGQGTSTDTQYF